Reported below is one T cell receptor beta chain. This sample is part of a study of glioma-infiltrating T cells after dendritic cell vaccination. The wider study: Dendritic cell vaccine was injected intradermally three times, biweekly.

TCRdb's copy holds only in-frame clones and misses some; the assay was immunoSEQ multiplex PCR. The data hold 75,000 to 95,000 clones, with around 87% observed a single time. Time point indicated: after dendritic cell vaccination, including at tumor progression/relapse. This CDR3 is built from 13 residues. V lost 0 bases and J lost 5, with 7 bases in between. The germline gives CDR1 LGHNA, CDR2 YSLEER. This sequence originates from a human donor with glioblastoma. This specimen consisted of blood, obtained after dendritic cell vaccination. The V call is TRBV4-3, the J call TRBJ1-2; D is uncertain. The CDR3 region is CASSQDLEYGYTF. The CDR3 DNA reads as TGCGCCAGCAGCCAAGATTTGGAGTATGGCTACACCTTC.